Listed below are T cell receptor beta chains from one sample, sequenced in a study of shared clonotypes between healthy human individuals. This table comes from immunoSEQ multiplex PCR, and its TCRdb copy is limited to in-frame clones, with some not included. The table lists about 490,000 clones, 60% to 80% of them singletons. Sequenced sample: PBMCs. The receptors were gathered from a middle-aged woman in good health. Some clones in this sample may be carry-over from other donors' samples. Both conserved end residues are part of each CDR3. A D gene is named only where the DNA matches it firmly. Rows may omit the clone size; those that give it use once, few, many or a size class.

J: TRBJ2-3
size: .
D: .
V: TRBV5-4
DNA: TGTGCCAGCAGTCCTGGAGGAACCCTGGGCACAGATACGCAGTATTTT
CDR3: CASSPGGTLGTDTQYF

J: TRBJ2-3
size: once
D: TRBD2
V: TRBV28
DNA: TGTGCCAGCAGTTTTGGAGGGAGGGCCAGGGATACGCAGTATTTT
CDR3: CASSFGGRARDTQYF

J: TRBJ2-1
size: once
D: .
V: TRBV7-2
DNA: TGTGCCAGCAGCTTAGTCAGCTTCGAGCAGTTCTTC
CDR3: CASSLVSFEQFF

J: TRBJ2-5
size: many
D: .
V: TRBV7-2
DNA: TGTGCCAGCAGCTCATCGGCAGGCAGGGAGACCCAGTACTTC
CDR3: CASSSSAGRETQYF

J: TRBJ1-1
size: few
D: .
V: TRBV9
DNA: TGTGCCAGCAGCGTACAGACGAACACTGAAGCTTTCTTT
CDR3: CASSVQTNTEAFF

J: TRBJ2-3
size: .
D: .
V: TRBV5-4
DNA: TGTGCCAGCAGCCACACAGATACGCAGTATTTT
CDR3: CASSHTDTQYF

J: TRBJ2-7
size: .
D: TRBD2
V: TRBV11-2
DNA: TGTGCCAGCAGCTTAATCGGGACTAACTACGAGCAGTACTTC
CDR3: CASSLIGTNYEQYF

J: TRBJ2-7
size: .
D: .
V: TRBV4-2
DNA: TGTGCCAGCAGCCAAGATTTGCAGACGGACTACGAGCAGTACTTC
CDR3: CASSQDLQTDYEQYF

J: TRBJ2-5
size: .
D: .
V: TRBV25-1
DNA: TGTGCCAGCAGTGAGCCCGGGGAGACCCAGTACTTC
CDR3: CASSEPGETQYF

J: TRBJ1-4
size: .
D: .
V: TRBV2
DNA: TGTGCCAGCAGGGGGAGGACAACTAATGAAAAACTGTTTTTT
CDR3: CASRGRTTNEKLFF

J: TRBJ2-3
size: .
D: .
V: TRBV7-3
DNA: TGTGCCAGCAGCCCGGGCCCCCTTCGGGGTGGTACGCAGTATTTT
CDR3: CASSPGPLRGGTQYF

J: TRBJ1-2
size: .
D: .
V: TRBV4-1
DNA: TGCGCCAGCAGCCGTAGCTACAGGGAGGACTATGGCTACACCTTC
CDR3: CASSRSYREDYGYTF

J: TRBJ1-3
size: .
D: TRBD1
V: TRBV2
DNA: TGTGCCAGCAGTGCCTGGGACAGGGAATTAAACACCATATATTTT
CDR3: CASSAWDRELNTIYF

J: TRBJ2-3
size: .
D: .
V: TRBV14
DNA: TGTGCCAGCAGCCACGGAGGCGCGAGTACGCAGTATTTT
CDR3: CASSHGGASTQYF

J: TRBJ1-5
size: once
D: TRBD1
V: TRBV9
DNA: TGTGCCAGCAGCGACGGGACAGGGAGGGGTCAGCCCCAGCATTTT
CDR3: CASSDGTGRGQPQHF

J: TRBJ2-7
size: many
D: .
V: TRBV2
DNA: TGTGCCAGCGGGTACACCTACGAGCAGTACTTC
CDR3: CASGYTYEQYF

J: TRBJ2-1
size: .
D: .
V: TRBV7-2
DNA: TGTGCCAGCAGCGTTACCACCTTTGGGGGTGAGCAGTTCTTC
CDR3: CASSVTTFGGEQFF

J: TRBJ2-2
size: .
D: .
V: TRBV19
DNA: TGTGCCAGTAGTATACAGGGGAACACCGGGGAGCTGTTTTTT
CDR3: CASSIQGNTGELFF

J: TRBJ1-1
size: .
D: .
V: TRBV6-6
DNA: TGTGCCAGCACCGTGGGGGAGAACACTGAAGCTTTCTTT
CDR3: CASTVGENTEAFF

J: TRBJ1-3
size: .
D: .
V: TRBV5-1
DNA: TGCGCCAGCAGCTTGGGCAGGGGTGATGGAAACACCATATATTTT
CDR3: CASSLGRGDGNTIYF

J: TRBJ2-4
size: once
D: TRBD2
V: TRBV30
DNA: TGTGCCTGGAGTGTACGTAATAGCGGGAGTCAGAGCATTCAGTACTTC
CDR3: CAWSVRNSGSQSIQYF

J: TRBJ1-5
size: .
D: .
V: TRBV7-2
DNA: TGTGCCAGCAGCTTACTGACAGCACCAGATCAGCCCCAGCATTTT
CDR3: CASSLLTAPDQPQHF

J: TRBJ2-7
size: .
D: TRBD2
V: TRBV7-2
DNA: TGTGCCAGCAGCTCGGGACTAGCGGGAGGCGAGCAGTACTTC
CDR3: CASSSGLAGGEQYF

J: TRBJ2-2
size: .
D: TRBD1
V: TRBV5-6
DNA: TGTGCCAGCAGCCTCGGGACAGGGGTTCGGACCGGGGAGCTGTTTTTT
CDR3: CASSLGTGVRTGELFF

J: TRBJ2-7
size: .
D: TRBD2
V: TRBV11-2
DNA: TGTGCCAGCAGCAGACTAGCGGGCTACGAGCAGTACTTC
CDR3: CASSRLAGYEQYF

J: TRBJ2-2
size: .
D: .
V: TRBV7-9
DNA: TGTGCCAGCAGCCTGGTATCGAACACCGGGGAGCTGTTTTTT
CDR3: CASSLVSNTGELFF

J: TRBJ2-3
size: .
D: TRBD2
V: TRBV2
DNA: TGTGCCAGCAGTGAACCAGCGGGAAAACACACAGATACGCAGTATTTT
CDR3: CASSEPAGKHTDTQYF

J: TRBJ2-7
size: .
D: TRBD2
V: TRBV7-3
DNA: TGTGCCAGCAGCTCCCCGTTTAAGCGGGAGTCTCTTAACGAGCAGTACTTC
CDR3: CASSSPFKRESLNEQYF

J: TRBJ2-3
size: once
D: .
V: TRBV11-2
DNA: TGTGCCAGCAGCTCTGATATAACAGATACGCAGTATTTT
CDR3: CASSSDITDTQYF

J: TRBJ2-3
size: .
D: TRBD2
V: TRBV5-1
DNA: TGCGCCAGCAGCTTGGTGAGCGGGAGGAACACAGATACGCAGTATTTT
CDR3: CASSLVSGRNTDTQYF

J: TRBJ2-7
size: .
D: TRBD2
V: TRBV4-2
DNA: TGTGCCAGCAGCCATAAGCGGGATTCTTTCTACGAGCAGTACTTC
CDR3: CASSHKRDSFYEQYF

J: TRBJ2-7
size: .
D: .
V: TRBV28
DNA: TGTGCCAGCAGTTTACATAGGCCGGACTACGAGCAGTACTTC
CDR3: CASSLHRPDYEQYF

J: TRBJ2-2
size: .
D: TRBD2
V: TRBV7-9
DNA: TGTGCCAGCAGCTTGGGTGCAGCGGGAGTTGGTGCGAACACCGGGGAGCTGTTTTTT
CDR3: CASSLGAAGVGANTGELFF

J: TRBJ2-1
size: .
D: .
V: TRBV28
DNA: TGTGCCACCTCACGGTCGGGTACCTACAATGAGCAGTTCTTC
CDR3: CATSRSGTYNEQFF

J: TRBJ2-6
size: .
D: .
V: TRBV5-1
DNA: TGCGCCAGCAGCTTGGCCGGGGACGGGGCCAACGTCCTGACTTTC
CDR3: CASSLAGDGANVLTF

J: TRBJ2-5
size: .
D: .
V: TRBV7-2
DNA: TGTGCCAGCAGCTTGAGGAGGGAGACCCAGTACTTC
CDR3: CASSLRRETQYF

J: TRBJ1-1
size: .
D: .
V: TRBV12-5
DNA: TGTGCTAGTGGCCCCCAGGGCGCAGCTTTCTTT
CDR3: CASGPQGAAFF

J: TRBJ2-2
size: few
D: .
V: TRBV27
DNA: TGTGCCAACCGGGACTCCAACACCGGGGAGCTGTTTTTT
CDR3: CANRDSNTGELFF

J: TRBJ2-4
size: .
D: TRBD2
V: TRBV2
DNA: TGTGCCAGCTCCCTTATGGGGCGGGAGGGCGTGGACATTCAGTACTTC
CDR3: CASSLMGREGVDIQYF

J: TRBJ1-5
size: .
D: TRBD1
V: TRBV27
DNA: TGTGCCAGCAGTTTATCGAACAGGGGTACTCAGCCCCAGCATTTT
CDR3: CASSLSNRGTQPQHF

J: TRBJ1-1
size: few
D: TRBD1
V: TRBV9
DNA: TGTGCCAGCAGCGTATCCCCTACAGGGGCAGGTGAAGCTTTCTTT
CDR3: CASSVSPTGAGEAFF

J: TRBJ1-1
size: few
D: .
V: TRBV4-2
DNA: TGTGCCAGCAGCCAACCCGGCCGCATGAACACTGAAGCTTTCTTT
CDR3: CASSQPGRMNTEAFF

J: TRBJ2-1
size: .
D: .
V: TRBV7-6
DNA: TGTGCCAGCAGCTTAGGCGGGGAGAATGAGCAGTTCTTC
CDR3: CASSLGGENEQFF